Listed here are 26 T cell receptor delta chains from one sample, sequenced in a study of Vδ1+ human thymocytes. Whole-study findings and limits: Thymic TRG and TRD repertoires appeared highly polyclonal.

RNA was extracted from the cells and then reverse transcribed. Pooled V-gene forward primers with one constant-region reverse primer generated the CDR3 amplicons by multiplex PCR. TCRdb reran clone calling via CATT on the multiplex PCR reads. The sample lists about 75,000 delta-chain clones; approximately 30% were seen once. For these TCRs, the target antigens are not known. The specimen was Vdelta1+ gamma-delta thymocytes from the thymus. Regarding subset: FACS-sorted CD3+ TCRalphabeta- TCRVdelta1+ TCRVdelta2- thymocytes. These receptors originate from a boy younger than two who had congenital heart surgery.

The sample holds a few counts of this clone. The chain uses TRDV1 and TRDJ1, with D possibly being TRDD2 (6 bases). Germline CDR1 reads TSWWSYY; CDR2 reads QGS. The germline V and J ends were trimmed by 0 bases and 4 bases, with 24 bases remaining between them. The CDR3 runs to 19 residues. CDR3: CALGELQRRPSISSDKLIF. In DNA form, the CDR3 reads TGTGCTCTTGGGGAACTCCAACGAAGGCCTTCCATTTCGAGCGATAAACTCATCTTT.

In this sample, this clone turned up a few times. This chain links TRDV1 with TRDJ1, with 9 bases aligning to TRDD3. Trimming took 1 base from V and 9 from J; bases not matched to a gene: 18. Looked up from germline, CDR1 is TSWWSYY and CDR2 is QGS. The CDR3 runs to 18 residues. The DNA of the CDR3 is TGTGCTCTTGGGGAACGACGCATTTACTGGGGGACTGCTTCTGAACTCATCTTT. It translates to CALGERRIYWGTASELIF.

This clone has only a few counts. The rearrangement uses TRDV2 and TRDJ1; TRDD3 aligns across 13 bases. The CDR3 has 18 residues. CDR1 GEAIGNYY and CDR2 EKD come from the germline V gene. V lost 0 bases and J lost 4; bases outside the gene matches: 10. Here the CDR3 reads CACDTGRTGGYASDKLIF. The CDR3 DNA reads TGTGCCTGTGACACCGGGCGTACTGGGGGATACGCCAGCGATAAACTCATCTTT.

Comments on this clone: Additional DNA sequences in this sample encode the identical CDR3. The rearrangement links TRDV1 to TRDJ1; D possibly corresponds to TRDD3 (6 bases). Trimming shortened V by 2 bases and J by 8 bases, and 27 bases separated the two germline ends. The CDR3 extends over 18 amino acids. The germline CDR1 and CDR2 sequences are TSWWSYY and QGS. The CDR3 loop is CALGEVSGDRLIPMKLIF. The DNA of the CDR3 is TGTGCTCTTGGGGAAGTCTCTGGGGATCGCCTAATCCCTATGAAACTCATCTTT.

The chain links TRDV1 to TRDJ1; 11 positions match TRDD3. J was trimmed by 1 base and V by 2 bases; bases with no gene match: 27. This CDR3 comprises 24 residues. Germline V CDR1 and CDR2: TSWWSYY, QGS. CDR3 residues: CALGERDPCGLGDNAVPSTDKLIF. In nucleotides, the CDR3 is TGTGCTCTTGGGGAAAGGGACCCCTGCGGACTGGGGGATAATGCGGTACCCTCCACCGATAAACTCATCTTT.

This clone was detected once. At one boundary the junction diverges from the germline segment, which might be a read error. V and J are TRDV1 and TRDJ1; possibly TRDD3 for D (6 bases). The length of the CDR3 is 19 residues. Germline CDR1 and CDR2: TSWWSYY and QGS. The CDR3 protein is CARGERYSLRVLGSDKLIF. In DNA form, the CDR3 reads TGTGCTCGTGGGGAACGTTATTCCCTACGTGTACTGGGCTCCGATAAACTCATCTTT.

This clone was seen a few times. This rearrangement joins TRDV1 to TRDJ1; 11 positions agree with TRDD3. Trimming at V came to 1 base and at J to 1 base, leaving 26 bases not matched to a gene. The CDR3 sequence is 24 residues long. CDR1 is TSWWSYY, CDR2 QGS, per germline. The CDR3: CALGEHPRPTGGYPGGRVTDKLIF. The CDR3 nucleotides are TGTGCTCTTGGGGAACACCCCAGGCCCACTGGGGGATATCCGGGGGGGAGAGTCACCGATAAACTCATCTTT.

This chain joins TRDV1 and TRDJ1; 7 positions agree with TRDD3. Trimming at V came to 3 bases and at J to 3 bases, leaving 13 bases not matched to a gene. The length of the CDR3 is 17 residues. Looked up from germline, CDR1 is TSWWSYY and CDR2 is QGS. Written as DNA, the CDR3 is TGTGCTCTTGGGGAGGGAAGCACTGGGGAGGTCCCCGATAAACTCATCTTT. Protein sequence: CALGEGSTGEVPDKLIF.

The V call is TRDV2, the J call TRDJ1, with 12 positions matching TRDD3. In germline, CDR1 is GEAIGNYY, CDR2 EKD. The length of the CDR3 is 18 residues. Trimming cost V 5 bases and J 0 bases; bases outside gene matches: 12. CDR3 sequence reads: CACGDLYWGILYTDKLIF. For the CDR3, the DNA is TGTGCCTGTGGCGATTTATACTGGGGGATACTCTACACCGATAAACTCATCTTT.

This clone turned up a few times. The V and J genes are TRDV1 and TRDJ1; TRDD3 is a possible D gene (6 bases). The length of the CDR3 is 19 residues. Germline CDR1 reads TSWWSYY; CDR2 reads QGS. The V end lost 0 bases, the J end lost 3 bases, and 23 bases lay between the germline ends. The chain's CDR3 is CALGELLGFRTGSADKLIF. DNA for the CDR3: TGTGCTCTTGGGGAACTCTTGGGCTTCCGTACTGGGTCGGCCGATAAACTCATCTTT.

This clone has more than one count but fewer than ten. This chain joins TRDV1 and TRDJ1; the D gene could be TRDD2 or TRDD3 (7 bases each). This CDR3 is built from 21 residues. Deletions cut 3 bases from V and 0 bases from J, with 29 bases between. Germline assignment: CDR1 TSWWSYY and CDR2 QGS. Here the CDR3 DNA reads TGTGCTCTTGGGGACGCCTTCCTTGAGGGATACCGATCCGTGTACACCGATAAACTCATCTTT. This gives the protein CALGDAFLEGYRSVYTDKLIF.

This clone turned up a few times. The chain carries TRDV1 and TRDJ1; no clear D. The CDR3 is 15 residues long. Looked up from germline, CDR1 is TSWWSYY and CDR2 is QGS. Trimming left V 2 bases short and J 0 bases short, with 10 bases between. In DNA, the CDR3 is TGTGCTCTTGGGGAAGCGGACGAGTACACCGATAAACTCATCTTT. Protein: CALGEADEYTDKLIF.

Of note for this clone: The identical CDR3 is also encoded by other nucleotide sequences in the sample. V is TRDV1 and J is TRDJ1; the match to TRDD3 covers 9 bases. CDR1 TSWWSYY and CDR2 QGS come from the germline V gene. V was clipped by 0 bases and J by 0 bases; unmatched bases: 17. The CDR3 covers 21 residues. The chain's CDR3 is CALGELTPTILGEPDTDKLIF. The CDR3 DNA reads as TGTGCTCTTGGGGAACTAACTCCTACAATACTGGGGGAGCCCGACACCGATAAACTCATCTTT.

V and J are TRDV1 and TRDJ1; 8 bases are a match to TRDD3. This CDR3 has 18 amino acids. Trimming cost V 3 bases and J 0 bases; bases outside gene matches: 12. CDR1 and CDR2 from the germline V gene are TSWWSYY and QGS. CDR3 nucleotides: TGTGCTCTTGGGGAGGTCACTGGGGGTCTCTTGTACACCGATAAACTCATCTTT. This translates into CALGEVTGGLLYTDKLIF.

This rearrangement joins TRDV2 to TRDJ1; 9 nucleotides agree with TRDD3. The CDR3 runs to 17 residues. With V trimmed by 9 bases and J by 0 bases, 16 bases remained unmatched. Germline V CDR1 and CDR2: GEAIGNYY, EKD. This CDR3 reads CATVLGDSKDDTDKLIF. CDR3 nucleotide sequence: TGTGCCACAGTCCTGGGGGATTCCAAGGACGACACCGATAAACTCATCTTT.

The rearrangement links TRDV1 to TRDJ1; 8 nucleotides agree with TRDD3. Germline-derived CDR1 and CDR2 are TSWWSYY and QGS. This CDR3 spans 23 amino acids. V trimming: 4 bases; J trimming: 0 bases; junction bases outside the gene matches: 28. The CDR3: CALGGARDPPSGGWPLHTDKLIF. CDR3 DNA: TGTGCTCTTGGGGGGGCCCGGGATCCTCCTAGTGGGGGATGGCCACTACACACCGATAAACTCATCTTT.

This clone has more than one count but fewer than ten. The V and J genes are TRDV1 and TRDJ1, with 12 positions matching TRDD3. Germline values: CDR1 TSWWSYY, CDR2 QGS. This CDR3 is built from 16 residues. The trim removed 2 bases at V and 10 bases at J, leaving 11 bases unmatched. The CDR3 DNA is TGTGCTCTTGGGGAAAGTTTCCTGGGGGATACGGAGGGACTCATCTTT. It yields the protein CALGESFLGDTEGLIF.

This sequence joins TRDV1 and TRDJ1; 8 bases line up with TRDD3. The CDR3 has 17 amino acids. The V gene end was trimmed by 0 bases and the J gene end by 9 bases; junction bases not matched to a gene: 15. Germline CDR1 reads TSWWSYY; CDR2 reads QGS. CDR3 protein: CALGELTSKGDRWQLIF. CDR3 nucleotides: TGTGCTCTTGGGGAACTTACCTCCAAGGGGGATAGGTGGCAACTCATCTTT.

This clone has just a few counts. This chain connects TRDV1 to TRDJ1, with TRDD3 matching 8 bases. V trimming: 0 bases; J trimming: 0 bases; junction bases outside the gene matches: 9. Germline V lookup: CDR1 TSWWSYY, CDR2 QGS. CDR3 size: 18 residues. CDR3 amino acids: CALGELSWGTEYTDKLIF. The CDR3 region has the DNA TGTGCTCTTGGGGAACTCAGCTGGGGGACAGAGTACACCGATAAACTCATCTTT.

On this clone: One end of the junction is discordant with germline, which a read error may explain. The chain combines TRDV1 with TRDJ1; 12 bases agree with TRDD3. The CDR3 length is 23 residues. Per germline, CDR1 TSWWSYY and CDR2 QGS. The CDR3 is CALGERNFPNSTGGYRETDKLIF. Here the CDR3 DNA reads TGTGCTCTTGGGGAACGGAACTTCCCAAATAGTACTGGGGGATACCGTGAGACCGATAAACTTATCTTT.

The gene calls are TRDV1 and TRDJ1; 8 nucleotides match TRDD2. CDR3 size: 18 residues. The V segment lost 9 bases and the J segment 0 bases; nucleotides outside the gene matches: 18. The germline V gene encodes CDR1 TSWWSYY and CDR2 QGS. For the CDR3, the DNA is TGTGCTCTCGGGTTGGCCTTCCTAAAGTACTGGGACACCGATAAACTCATCTTT. Translated: CALGLAFLKYWDTDKLIF.

The chain links TRDV1 to TRDJ1; 8 nucleotides match TRDD3. This CDR3 is built from 23 residues. Germline trimming cut 2 bases from V and 2 bases from J; bases unmatched to any gene: 28. Germline loops: CDR1 TSWWSYY, CDR2 QGS. CDR3 coding DNA: TGTGCTCTTGGGGAAATTTCCCCGGGGCCGACCTGGGGGAAGCAAAAGGGGACCGATAAACTCATCTTT. Its translation: CALGEISPGPTWGKQKGTDKLIF.

This chain uses TRDV1 with TRDJ2; TRDD3 matches 8 bases. V lost 1 base, J lost 0 bases, and 34 bases stayed unmatched. The CDR3 spans 27 residues. CDR1 is TSWWSYY and CDR2 is QGS in the germline V gene. CDR3 sequence reads: CALGERRGWGYPRPPTYVKALTAQLFF. In nucleotides, the CDR3 is TGTGCTCTTGGGGAACGACGCGGCTGGGGATACCCTAGGCCTCCTACCTACGTCAAAGCTTTGACAGCACAACTCTTCTTT.

J is TRDJ1 and V is TRDV1; maybe TRDD2 (5 bases). Trimming left V 1 base short and J 7 bases short, with 7 bases between. Germline lookup yields CDR1 TSWWSYY and CDR2 QGS. The CDR3 consists of 12 residues. The CDR3 coding sequence is TGTGCTCTTGGGGAACCTTCCACTAAACTCATCTTT. Translation: CALGEPSTKLIF.

The sample holds a few counts of this clone. The V call is TRDV1, the J call TRDJ1; weak D call: TRDD2 (6 bases). V was clipped by 1 base and J by 0 bases, with 18 bases between them. CDR3 size: 18 residues. Germline CDR1 reads TSWWSYY; CDR2 reads QGS. The CDR3 spells CALGERDPTLWDTDKLIF. DNA of the CDR3: TGTGCTCTTGGGGAACGAGATCCTACCCTCTGGGACACCGATAAACTCATCTTT.

This clone was found a few times. The chain is built from TRDV1 and TRDJ1; D not resolved. The CDR3 has 14 residues. V dropped 7 bases and J dropped 4 bases, with 16 bases sitting between them. From germline, CDR1 is TSWWSYY and CDR2 QGS. CDR3 bases: TGTGCTCTTGCTCCCTTTCCCGACCGCGATAAACTCATCTTT. As protein: CALAPFPDRDKLIF.